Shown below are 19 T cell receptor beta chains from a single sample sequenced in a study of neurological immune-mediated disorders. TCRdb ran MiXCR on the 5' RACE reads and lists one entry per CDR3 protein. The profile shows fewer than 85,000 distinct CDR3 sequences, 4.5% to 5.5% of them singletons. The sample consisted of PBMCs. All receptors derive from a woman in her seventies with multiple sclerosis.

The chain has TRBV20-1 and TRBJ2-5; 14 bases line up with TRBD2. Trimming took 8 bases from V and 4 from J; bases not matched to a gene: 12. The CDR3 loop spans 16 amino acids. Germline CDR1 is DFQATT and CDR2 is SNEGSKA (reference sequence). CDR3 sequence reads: CSSTAGTSGSGETQYF. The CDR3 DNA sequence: TGCAGTTCAACGGCTGGGACTAGCGGGAGCGGAGAGACCCAGTACTTC.

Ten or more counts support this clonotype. Written as DNA, the CDR3 is TGCAGTGCTAGAGATGCCGCAGGGCCCGGGAAGACCCAGTACTTC. Its protein is CSARDAAGPGKTQYF. V and J are TRBV20-1 and TRBJ2-5, with D perhaps matching TRBD1 or TRBD2 (5 bases each). CDR3 length: 15 amino acids. Germline V CDR1 and CDR2: DFQATT, SNEGSKA (reference sequence). V lost 0 bases, J lost 6 bases, and 17 bases lay in between.

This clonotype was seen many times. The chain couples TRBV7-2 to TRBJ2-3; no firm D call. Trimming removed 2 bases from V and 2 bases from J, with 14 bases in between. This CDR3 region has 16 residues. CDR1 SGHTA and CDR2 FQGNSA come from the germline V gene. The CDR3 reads CASSLRWGAYTDTQYF. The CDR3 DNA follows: TGTGCCAGCAGCTTACGGTGGGGTGCCTACACAGATACGCAGTATTTT.

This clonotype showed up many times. CDR3 DNA sequence: TGTGCCAGCAGCTTAGGGACTAGCGGGAGGCCGCGCACAGATACGCAGTATTTT. Protein: CASSLGTSGRPRTDTQYF. V and J are TRBV7-9 and TRBJ2-3, with 14 bases identical to TRBD2. Germline CDR1 SEHNR, CDR2 FQNEAQ (reference sequence). Trimming at V came to 1 base and at J to 1 base, leaving 4 bases not matched to a gene. This CDR3 comprises 18 residues. Supplemented by reference TRBV7-9 and TRBJ2-3, the full variable domain reads DTGVSQNPRHKITKRGQNVTFRCDPISEHNRLYWYRQTLGQGPEFLTYFQNEAQLEKSRLLSDRFSAERPKGSFSTLEIQRTEQGDSAMYLCASSLGTSGRPRTDTQYFGPGTRLTVL.

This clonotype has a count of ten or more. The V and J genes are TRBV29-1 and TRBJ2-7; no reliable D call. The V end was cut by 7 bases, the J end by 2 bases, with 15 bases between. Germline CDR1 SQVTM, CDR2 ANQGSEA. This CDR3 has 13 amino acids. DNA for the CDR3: TGCAGCGCAACATCGACTGAAACCTACGAGCAGTACTTC. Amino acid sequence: CSATSTETYEQYF.

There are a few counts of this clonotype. The chain's CDR3 is CASRGGRNSPLHF. DNA for the CDR3: TGTGCCAGCAGGGGGGGGCGAAATTCACCCCTCCACTTT. The chain recombines TRBV27 with TRBJ1-6; D might be TRBD1 (6 bases). The CDR3 is made up of 13 amino acids. CDR1 and CDR2 from the germline V gene are MNHEY and SMNVEV (reference sequence). Between the trimmed V and J ends, which lost 6 bases and 7 bases, there was a span of 10 bases.

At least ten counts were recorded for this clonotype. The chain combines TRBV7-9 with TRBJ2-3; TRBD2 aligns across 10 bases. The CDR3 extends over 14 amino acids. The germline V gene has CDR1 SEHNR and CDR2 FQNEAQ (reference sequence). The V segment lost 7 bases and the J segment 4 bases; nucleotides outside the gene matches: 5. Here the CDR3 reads CASTRAGGPDTQYF. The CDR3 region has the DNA TGTGCCAGCACACGAGCGGGAGGGCCAGATACGCAGTATTTT.

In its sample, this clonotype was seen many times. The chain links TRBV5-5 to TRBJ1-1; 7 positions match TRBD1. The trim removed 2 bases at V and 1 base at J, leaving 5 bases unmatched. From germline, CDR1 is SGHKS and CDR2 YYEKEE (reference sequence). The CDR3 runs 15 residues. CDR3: CASSFEGGWNTEAFF. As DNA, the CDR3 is TGTGCCAGCAGCTTTGAAGGGGGCTGGAACACTGAAGCTTTCTTT. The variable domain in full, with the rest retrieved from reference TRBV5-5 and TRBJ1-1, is DAGVTQSPTHLIKTRGQQVTLRCSPISGHKSVSWYQQVLGQGPQFIFQYYEKEERGRGNFPDRFSARQFPNYSSELNVNALLLGDSALYLCASSFEGGWNTEAFFGQGTRLTVV.

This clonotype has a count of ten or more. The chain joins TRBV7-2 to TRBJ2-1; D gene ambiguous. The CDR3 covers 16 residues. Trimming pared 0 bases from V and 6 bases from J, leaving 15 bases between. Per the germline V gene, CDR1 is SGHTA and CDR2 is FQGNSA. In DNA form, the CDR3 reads TGTGCCAGCAGCTTAGCCCCATTTGGAAGCGCCAATGAGCAGTTCTTC. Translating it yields CASSLAPFGSANEQFF.

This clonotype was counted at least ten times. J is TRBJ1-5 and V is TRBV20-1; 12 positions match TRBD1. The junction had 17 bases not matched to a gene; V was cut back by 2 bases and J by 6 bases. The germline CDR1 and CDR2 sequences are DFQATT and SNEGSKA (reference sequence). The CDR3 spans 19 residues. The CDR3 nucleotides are TGCAGTGCTAGACTAGGGACAGGGGGCGCTCATGGGGCCCTTCAGCCCCAGCATTTT. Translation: CSARLGTGGAHGALQPQHF.

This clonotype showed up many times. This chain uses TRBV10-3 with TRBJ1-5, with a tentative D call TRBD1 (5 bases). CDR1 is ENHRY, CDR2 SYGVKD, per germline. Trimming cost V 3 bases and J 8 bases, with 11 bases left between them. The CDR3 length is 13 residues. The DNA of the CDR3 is TGTGCCATCAGTGACGGGGCCCCCGAGCCCCAGCATTTT. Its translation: CAISDGAPEPQHF.

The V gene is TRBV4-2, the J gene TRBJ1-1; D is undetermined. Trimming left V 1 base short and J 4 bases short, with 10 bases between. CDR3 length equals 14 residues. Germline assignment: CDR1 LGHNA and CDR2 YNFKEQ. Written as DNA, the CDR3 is TGTGCCAGCAGCCAAGTCGGGAGTTCCACTGAAGCTTTCTTT. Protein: CASSQVGSSTEAFF.

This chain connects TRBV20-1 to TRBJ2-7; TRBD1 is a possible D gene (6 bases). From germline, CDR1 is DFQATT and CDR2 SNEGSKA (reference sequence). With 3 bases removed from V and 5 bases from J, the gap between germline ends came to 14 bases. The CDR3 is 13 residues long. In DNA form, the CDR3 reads TGCAGTGCTAGGGACAGCCGTTCTCACGAGCAGTACTTC. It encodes CSARDSRSHEQYF.

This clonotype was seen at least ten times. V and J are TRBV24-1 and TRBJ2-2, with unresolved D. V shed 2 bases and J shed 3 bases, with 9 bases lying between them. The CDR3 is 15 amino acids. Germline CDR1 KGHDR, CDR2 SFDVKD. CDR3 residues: CATSDSSKDTGELFF. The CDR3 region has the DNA TGTGCCACCAGTGATTCTTCTAAGGACACCGGGGAGCTGTTTTTT.

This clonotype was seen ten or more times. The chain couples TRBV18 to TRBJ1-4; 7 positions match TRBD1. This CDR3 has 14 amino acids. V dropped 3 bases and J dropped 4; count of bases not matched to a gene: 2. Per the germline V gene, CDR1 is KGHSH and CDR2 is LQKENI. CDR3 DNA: TGTGCCAGCTCACCCGGGACAGTTAATGAAAAACTGTTTTTT. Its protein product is CASSPGTVNEKLFF.

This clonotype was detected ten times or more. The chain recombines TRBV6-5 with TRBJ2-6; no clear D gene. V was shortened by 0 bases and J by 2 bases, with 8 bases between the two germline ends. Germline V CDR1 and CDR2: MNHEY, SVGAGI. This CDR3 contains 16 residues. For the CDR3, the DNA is TGTGCCAGCAGTTACTCGAGGAGTACTGGGGCCAACGTCCTGACTTTC. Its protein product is CASSYSRSTGANVLTF.

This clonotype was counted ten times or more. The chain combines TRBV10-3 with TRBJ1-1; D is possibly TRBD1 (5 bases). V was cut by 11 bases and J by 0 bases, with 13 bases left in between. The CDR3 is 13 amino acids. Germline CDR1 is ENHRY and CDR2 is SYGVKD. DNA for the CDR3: TGTGCCTCCCGAGGGGCCCTGAACACTGAAGCTTTCTTT. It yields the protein CASRGALNTEAFF.

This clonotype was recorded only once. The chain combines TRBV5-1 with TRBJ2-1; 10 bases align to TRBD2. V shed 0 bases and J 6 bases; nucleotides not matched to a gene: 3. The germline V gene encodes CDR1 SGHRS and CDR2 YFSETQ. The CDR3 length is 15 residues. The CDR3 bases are TGCGCCAGCAGCTTGGGTCAGCGGGAGGGCAATGAGCAGTTCTTC. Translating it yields CASSLGQREGNEQFF. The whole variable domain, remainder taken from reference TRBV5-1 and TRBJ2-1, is KAGVTQTPRYLIKTRGQQVTLSCSPISGHRSVSWYQQTPGQGLQFLFEYFSETQRNKGNFPGRFSGRQFSNSRSEMNVSTLELGDSALYLCASSLGQREGNEQFFGPGTRLTVL.

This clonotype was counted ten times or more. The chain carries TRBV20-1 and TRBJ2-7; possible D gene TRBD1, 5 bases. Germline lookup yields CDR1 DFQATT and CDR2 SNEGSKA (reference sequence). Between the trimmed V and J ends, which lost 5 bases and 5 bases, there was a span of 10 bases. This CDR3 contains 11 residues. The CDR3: CSASRVNEQYF. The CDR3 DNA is TGCAGTGCTTCCAGGGTCAACGAGCAGTACTTC.